This TCR beta chain was recovered during a study of blood T cell repertoires in COVID-19. V lost 3 bases and J 7 bases, leaving 10 bases between the germline ends. Germline V lookup: CDR1 KGHSH, CDR2 LQKENI. The CDR3 has 14 residues. Participants came from 24 US areas, aged about 18 to 100 years. Shortly before study entry, within 2 weeks, exposed participants had met a COVID-19 case. About this clone itself: This specimen includes other DNA sequences encoding the same CDR3.

Per the original data handling: Amplification with reference gene primers provided the estimates of nucleated cell counts. Sequenced by immunoSEQ multiplex PCR; TCRdb stores in-frame clones only, minus some. The V and J calls and clone size come from that table; D and trimming were worked out from the DNA. This table has hundreds of thousands of clones, around nine tenths appearing once. The sequenced material came from PBMCs or T cells enriched from blood (not recorded which). The gene calls are TRBV18 and TRBJ1-6, with D possibly being TRBD1 (5 bases). This clonotype originated in a woman in her forties or fifties who had been exposed to COVID-19. CDR3: CASSPGQGNSPLHF. CDR3 DNA: TGTGCCAGCTCACCCGGGCAGGGAAATTCACCCCTCCACTTT.